What follows are 11 T cell receptor beta chains derived from one specimen sequenced in a study of lymphopenia after photon versus proton radiotherapy. TCRdb's table, derived via immunoSEQ multiplex PCR, lists solely in-frame clones and lacks some. The sample lists roughly 12,000 clones, less than 90% occurring once. This sample comprised peripheral blood, obtained from a patient treated with photon-based radiotherapy. The source of these receptors is a man between 60 and 70 years old with pancreatic cancer.

This chain connects TRBV4-2 to TRBJ2-7; no reliable D call. CDR3 size: 12 residues. Germline CDR1 and CDR2: LGHNA and YNFKEQ. Trimming stripped 3 bases from V and 3 bases from J, with 6 bases between. The CDR3 reads CASSHGNYEQYF. CDR3 nucleotides: TGTGCCAGCAGCCATGGAAACTACGAGCAGTACTTC.

This sequence joins TRBV27 and TRBJ2-6; D is uncertain. The V and J ends lost 2 bases and 3 bases respectively, with 8 bases between them. This CDR3 comprises 15 residues. Germline loops: CDR1 MNHEY, CDR2 SMNVEV (reference sequence). The CDR3 DNA sequence: TGTGCCAGCAGTTTACTTCCGATTGGGGCCAACGTCCTGACTTTC. It specifies CASSLLPIGANVLTF.

The gene calls are TRBV30 and TRBJ1-1; D is ambiguous. V gave up 0 bases and J gave up 2 bases, with 7 bases separating them. This CDR3 is built from 13 residues. Germline CDR1 is GTSNPN and CDR2 is SVGIG (reference sequence). The CDR3 sequence: CAWSVLYNTEAFF. In DNA, the CDR3 is TGTGCCTGGAGTGTTCTTTATAACACTGAAGCTTTCTTT.

This chain links TRBV30 with TRBJ1-2; 8 positions match TRBD1. CDR1 is GTSNPN and CDR2 is SVGIG in the germline V gene (reference sequence). Trimming took 0 bases from V and 7 from J; bases not matched to a gene: 4. CDR3 length: 13 residues. CDR3 coding DNA: TGTGCCTGGAGTGTGGACAGGGCAGTTGGCTACACCTTC. Residues: CAWSVDRAVGYTF. Filled out from reference TRBV30 and TRBJ1-2, the complete variable domain reads SQTIHQWPATLVQPVGSPLSLECTVEGTSNPNLYWYRQAAGRGLQLLFYSVGIGQISSEVPQNLSASRPQDRQFILSSKKLLLSDSGFYLCAWSVDRAVGYTFGSGTRLTVV.

The chain employs TRBV7-9 and TRBJ2-7, with TRBD1 as a possible D gene (5 bases). The CDR3 consists of 14 residues. Germline-derived CDR1 and CDR2 are SEHNR and FQNEAQ (reference sequence). V gave up 2 bases and J gave up 4 bases, with 12 bases separating them. The chain's CDR3 is CASSLQGNLYEQYF. In nucleotides, the CDR3 is TGTGCCAGCAGCTTACAGGGCAACCTTTACGAGCAGTACTTC.

The chain employs TRBV7-8 and TRBJ1-1; D ambiguous. This CDR3 contains 12 residues. The V gene lost 5 bases and the J gene lost 4 bases, with 8 bases spanning the gap. The germline V gene has CDR1 SGHVS and CDR2 FQNEAQ. The CDR3 region is CASSLAFTEAFF. In DNA form, the CDR3 reads TGTGCCAGCAGCCTCGCATTCACTGAAGCTTTCTTT.

CDR3: CASSTGTRGPDTEAFF. Here the CDR3 DNA reads TGTGCCAGCTCAACGGGCACCAGGGGGCCGGACACTGAAGCTTTCTTT. The chain is built from TRBV18 and TRBJ1-1; 8 bases are a match to TRBD1. This CDR3 is built from 16 residues. V lost 5 bases and J lost 3; bases outside the gene matches: 11. The germline V gene encodes CDR1 KGHSH and CDR2 LQKENI.

The chain uses TRBV4-1 and TRBJ1-2; TRBD1 is a possible D gene (6 bases). V lost 5 bases and J lost 2, with 15 bases in between. This CDR3 has 15 amino acids. CDR1 and CDR2 from the germline V gene are MGHRA and YSYEKL. The CDR3 DNA sequence: TGCGCCAGCAGCAATCCACAGGGCTCAAACTATGGCTACACCTTC. Its translation is CASSNPQGSNYGYTF.

The count of this clone is one. In DNA, the CDR3 is TGTGCCAGCTCAACAGGGGGGGAAATGAACACTGAAGCTTTCTTT. The encoded protein is CASSTGGEMNTEAFF. The V call is TRBV18, the J call TRBJ1-1, with 8 nucleotides matching TRBD1. CDR3 length: 15 residues. V lost 5 bases and J lost 0; bases outside the gene matches: 5. Per germline, CDR1 KGHSH and CDR2 LQKENI.

This clone appeared a few times. This sequence joins TRBV7-3 and TRBJ2-1, with TRBD1 identical over 7 bases. J was trimmed by 5 bases and V by 3 bases; bases with no gene match: 1. CDR3 size: 13 residues. CDR1 and CDR2 (germline): SGHTA, FQGTGA. The CDR3 region has the DNA TGTGCCAGCAGCTTGGGACAGAACAATGAGCAGTTCTTC. Translated, it gives CASSLGQNNEQFF. Using reference TRBV7-3 and TRBJ2-1 for the parts outside the CDR3, the full variable domain is GAGVSQTPSNKVTEKGKYVELRCDPISGHTALYWYRQSLGQGPEFLIYFQGTGAADDSGLPNDRFFAVRPEGSVSTLKIQRTERGDSAVYLCASSLGQNNEQFFGPGTRLTVL.

The chain uses TRBV18 and TRBJ1-1; D is unresolved. Germline V lookup: CDR1 KGHSH, CDR2 LQKENI. The V end lost 2 bases, the J end lost 4 bases, and 17 bases lay between the germline ends. The CDR3 is made up of 16 amino acids. The CDR3 loop reads CASSPVLEPPGTEAFF. The CDR3 region has the DNA TGTGCCAGCTCACCAGTCCTCGAACCCCCCGGCACTGAAGCTTTCTTT.